This entry lists 30 T cell receptor beta chains sequenced from one sample in a study of cytomegalovirus exposure and HLA in healthy donors. PCR involved 60 Vbeta and 13 Jbeta primers. The data were produced by immunoSEQ multiplex PCR, yet TCRdb's version contains in-frame clones alone and is incomplete. The table lists some 170,000 clones, 75% to 85% of them singletons. What was sequenced was PBMCs. The receptors here all came from a woman aged 18-29 years in good health and CMV-seropositive.

The chain uses TRBV7-2 and TRBJ2-5, with 8 bases aligning to TRBD2. V lost 4 bases to trimming and J lost 6 bases; unmatched junction nucleotides: 16. CDR1 SGHTA and CDR2 FQGNSA come from the germline V gene. This CDR3 comprises 17 residues. CDR3 in amino acids: CASSSNPSSSGGKTQYF. The CDR3 DNA reads TGTGCCAGCAGCTCTAACCCATCGTCAAGCGGGGGAAAGACCCAGTACTTC.

The J gene is TRBJ2-4, the V gene TRBV7-9; 12 nucleotides agree with TRBD2. Germline V gene lookup returns CDR1 SEHNR and CDR2 FQNEAQ (reference sequence). CDR3 length: 17 amino acids. Unmatched junction bases numbered 4, after V lost 4 bases and J lost 0 bases. For the CDR3, the DNA is TGTGCCAGCAGCTGGACTAGCGGGGCGCTAGCCAAAAACATTCAGTACTTC. It translates to CASSWTSGALAKNIQYF.

The chain joins TRBV4-1 to TRBJ2-5; 11 bases are a match to TRBD1. Germline CDR1 MGHRA, CDR2 YSYEKL. The CDR3 loop spans 18 amino acids. V shed 1 base and J 2 bases; nucleotides not matched to a gene: 9. Here the CDR3 reads CASSQVGGWDRGQETQYF. The CDR3 coding sequence is TGCGCCAGCAGCCAAGTAGGGGGGTGGGACAGGGGGCAAGAGACCCAGTACTTC.

The chain is built from TRBV7-9 and TRBJ2-2, with 11 bases fitting TRBD2. The CDR3 spans 16 residues. The ends lost 4 bases at V and 4 bases at J; junction bases unmatched: 5. The germline V gene has CDR1 SEHNR and CDR2 FQNEAQ (reference sequence). CDR3 in DNA: TGTGCCAGCAGCTCCCGACTAGCGGGGCTCACCGGGGAGCTGTTTTTT. Protein product: CASSSRLAGLTGELFF.

The chain couples TRBV9 to TRBJ2-3; D unresolved. This CDR3 contains 16 residues. From germline, CDR1 is SGDLS and CDR2 YYNGEE. With 3 bases removed from V and 3 bases from J, the gap between germline ends came to 17 bases. For the CDR3, the DNA is TGTGCCAGCAGCGAATACGACTCCGGCGGTACAGATACGCAGTATTTT. It is translated as CASSEYDSGGTDTQYF. Full variable domain (remainder filled in from reference TRBV9 and TRBJ2-3): DSGVTQTPKHLITATGQRVTLRCSPRSGDLSVYWYQQSLDQGLQFLIQYYNGEERAKGNILERFSAQQFPDLHSELNLSSLELGDSALYFCASSEYDSGGTDTQYFGPGTRLTVL.

The J gene is TRBJ2-7, the V gene TRBV9; 9 nucleotides line up with TRBD1. The V gene's germline CDR1 is SGDLS and CDR2 YYNGEE. The CDR3 runs to 14 residues. With V trimmed by 3 bases and J by 4 bases, 5 bases remained unmatched. As DNA, the CDR3 is TGTGCCAGCAGCGCCGGGACAGGGAGGTACGAGCAGTACTTC. Translated: CASSAGTGRYEQYF.

The CDR3 loop is CASSAGGLAALTDTQYF. Written as DNA, the CDR3 is TGTGCCAGCAGCGCAGGGGGACTAGCGGCCCTCACAGATACGCAGTATTTT. This chain joins TRBV11-1 and TRBJ2-3, with TRBD2 matching 11 bases. The CDR3 consists of 17 residues. Per germline, CDR1 SGHAT and CDR2 FQDESV (reference sequence). Trimming took 5 bases from V and 2 from J; bases not matched to a gene: 9. The full variable domain, with the rest looked up from reference TRBV11-1 and TRBJ2-3, is EAEVAQSPRYKITEKSQAVAFWCDPISGHATLYWYRQILGQGPELLVQFQDESVVDDSQLPKDRFSAERLKGVDSTLKIQPAELGDSAMYLCASSAGGLAALTDTQYFGPGTRLTVL.

The chain is built from TRBV6-5 and TRBJ2-7; the match to TRBD2 covers 7 bases. This CDR3 contains 14 residues. The germline CDR1 and CDR2 sequences are MNHEY and SVGAGI. V shed 4 bases and J 2 bases; nucleotides not matched to a gene: 5. The CDR3 DNA reads as TGTGCCAGCAGTTCTTCCGCGGGGGCCTACGAGCAGTACTTC. Its protein is CASSSSAGAYEQYF.

There are a few counts of this clone. This CDR3 is CASLGQGAVELFF. The CDR3 coding sequence is TGTGCCAGTCTGGGACAGGGGGCGGTGGAGCTGTTTTTT. The chain combines TRBV19 with TRBJ2-2; 12 bases fit TRBD1. The junction had 5 bases not matched to a gene; V was cut back by 8 bases and J by 10 bases. From germline, CDR1 is LNHDA and CDR2 SQIVND (reference sequence). The CDR3 length is 13 residues.

The CDR3: CASSLSGQGPEQYF. For the CDR3, the DNA is TGTGCCAGCTCTCTCTCGGGACAGGGACCCGAGCAGTACTTC. The V gene is TRBV18, the J gene TRBJ2-7, with 9 bases fitting TRBD1. V lost 6 bases and J lost 6; bases outside the gene matches: 9. The CDR3 is 14 residues long. Germline V lookup: CDR1 KGHSH, CDR2 LQKENI.

V usage is TRBV28 and J usage is TRBJ2-2; 8 bases are shared with TRBD2. Germline-derived CDR1 and CDR2 are MDHEN and SYDVKM. The V segment lost 5 bases and the J segment 4 bases; nucleotides outside the gene matches: 6. The CDR3 loop spans 15 amino acids. The CDR3 reads CASSRGGSVTGELFF. Here the CDR3 DNA reads TGTGCCAGCAGTCGCGGGGGGTCGGTCACCGGGGAGCTGTTTTTT. Full variable domain (remainder filled in from reference TRBV28 and TRBJ2-2): DVKVTQSSRYLVKRTGEKVFLECVQDMDHENMFWYRQDPGLGLRLIYFSYDVKMKEKGDIPEGYSVSREKKERFSLILESASTNQTSMYLCASSRGGSVTGELFFGEGSRLTVL.

The CDR3 protein is CASSDRGYYGNTEAFF. CDR3 DNA sequence: TGTGCCAGCAGTGACAGGGGTTATTATGGGAACACTGAAGCTTTCTTT. The rearrangement uses TRBV2 and TRBJ1-1, with D maybe TRBD1 (6 bases). V lost 3 bases, J lost 1 base, and 15 bases lay in between. The CDR3 is 16 residues long. The germline V gene encodes CDR1 SNHLY and CDR2 FYNNEI.

In DNA, the CDR3 is TGCGCCAGCAGTGGGACTAGCGGGTTTTCAGATACGCAGTATTTT. Its translation: CASSGTSGFSDTQYF. The gene calls are TRBV5-1 and TRBJ2-3; 12 bases align to TRBD2. CDR1 is SGHRS, CDR2 YFSETQ, per germline. J lost 4 bases, V lost 5 bases, and 5 bases had no gene match. The CDR3 has 15 amino acids.

This chain links TRBV15 with TRBJ2-7, with TRBD1 identical over 10 bases. The CDR3 spans 15 residues. With 1 base clipped from V and 5 bases from J, the junction kept 5 bases outside the gene matches. Germline CDR1 LNHNV, CDR2 YYDKDF (reference sequence). The CDR3 DNA follows: TGTGCCACCAGCAGAGGGACAGGGGGAGGCGACGAGCAGTACTTC. It specifies CATSRGTGGGDEQYF.

J is TRBJ2-3 and V is TRBV6-5; the match to TRBD1 covers 7 bases. Germline lookup yields CDR1 MNHEY and CDR2 SVGAGI. V lost 11 bases to trimming and J lost 4 bases; unmatched junction nucleotides: 12. The CDR3 consists of 14 residues. The CDR3 reads CAAPRTGASDTQYF. In DNA form, the CDR3 reads TGTGCCGCACCGCGAACAGGGGCCTCAGATACGCAGTATTTT.

The chain joins TRBV19 to TRBJ2-1; 10 nucleotides agree with TRBD1. Per the germline V gene, CDR1 is LNHDA and CDR2 is SQIVND (reference sequence). The J segment lost 3 bases and the V segment lost 5 bases, leaving 16 bases of the junction unmatched. CDR3 length: 19 residues. The CDR3 region has the DNA TGTGCCAGTAGTTTTCGGGACAGGGGTTATGCTGTGGACTACAATGAGCAGTTCTTC. It specifies CASSFRDRGYAVDYNEQFF.

This clone appeared a few times. The chain couples TRBV2 to TRBJ2-7; 7 nucleotides line up with TRBD1. The CDR3 length is 13 residues. With 8 bases clipped from V and 1 base from J, the junction kept 5 bases outside the gene matches. CDR1 and CDR2 from the germline V gene are SNHLY and FYNNEI. The CDR3 here is CASGTDYSYEQYF. CDR3 coding DNA: TGTGCCAGCGGGACAGACTATTCCTACGAGCAGTACTTC.

This clone was detected a few times. The chain employs TRBV11-2 and TRBJ2-3, with TRBD2 matching 11 bases. Germline V lookup: CDR1 SGHAT, CDR2 FQNNGV. The CDR3 length is 17 residues. V trimming: 0 bases; J trimming: 6 bases; junction bases outside the gene matches: 8. The CDR3 nucleotides are TGTGCCAGCAGCTTAGACCTTCGACTAGCGGGGATGGATACGCAGTATTTT. This sequence encodes CASSLDLRLAGMDTQYF.

The V gene is TRBV11-2, the J gene TRBJ1-4; D unclear. Deletions cut 4 bases from V and 8 bases from J, with 14 bases between. The germline V gene has CDR1 SGHAT and CDR2 FQNNGV. The CDR3 covers 14 residues. CDR3 coding DNA: TGTGCCAGCAGCTGGGGAGGAGGTGGAGAAAAACTGTTTTTT. Translated: CASSWGGGGEKLFF. The full variable domain, with the rest looked up from reference TRBV11-2 and TRBJ1-4, is EAGVAQSPRYKIIEKRQSVAFWCNPISGHATLYWYQQILGQGPKLLIQFQNNGVVDDSQLPKDRFSAERLKGVDSTLKIQPAKLEDSAVYLCASSWGGGGEKLFFGSGTQLSVL.

This clone was seen a few times. This chain connects TRBV9 to TRBJ1-6, with D perhaps TRBD1 (5 bases). CDR1 and CDR2 (germline): SGDLS, YYNGEE. The V end lost 1 base, the J end lost 4 bases, and 6 bases lay between the germline ends. This CDR3 contains 14 residues. The CDR3 DNA reads TGTGCCAGCAGCGTACACAGGTATAATTCACCCCTCCACTTT. This encodes CASSVHRYNSPLHF.

This clone was seen only once. Sequence at one end of the junction differs from germline and may be a read error. V usage is TRBV27 and J usage is TRBJ1-4, with D tentatively TRBD1 (5 bases). The CDR3 length is 18 residues. CDR1 is MNHEY and CDR2 is SMNVEV in the germline V gene (reference sequence). The DNA of the CDR3 is TGTGTCAGCAGTTTGTCCTTTTTCGAGGCGGCCGGGGGGGAAAAACTGTTTTTT. It yields the protein CVSSLSFFEAAGGEKLFF.

This chain joins TRBV28 and TRBJ2-1; the D gene is possibly TRBD2 (6 bases). With 3 bases removed from V and 7 bases from J, the gap between germline ends came to 10 bases. The germline gives CDR1 MDHEN, CDR2 SYDVKM. This CDR3 region has 13 residues. CDR3 protein: CASSFVGGNEQFF. DNA of the CDR3: TGTGCCAGCAGTTTCGTAGGAGGGAATGAGCAGTTCTTC.

The chain uses TRBV28 and TRBJ1-2; D remains ambiguous. V was trimmed by 8 bases and J by 0 bases, leaving 13 bases between them. CDR3 length: 14 residues. Germline V lookup: CDR1 MDHEN, CDR2 SYDVKM. CDR3 sequence (DNA): TGTGCCAGCCTCGGGCGGGTACCTAACTATGGCTACACCTTC. As protein: CASLGRVPNYGYTF.

The genes are TRBV28 and TRBJ1-5; the match to TRBD1 covers 10 bases. In germline, CDR1 is MDHEN, CDR2 SYDVKM. The CDR3 loop spans 16 amino acids. J gave up 3 bases and V 6 bases, and 8 bases lay outside the gene matches. The CDR3 here is CASRPDRGPFNQPQHF. CDR3 nucleotide sequence: TGTGCCAGCAGGCCTGACAGGGGGCCCTTCAATCAGCCCCAGCATTTT.

This clone was detected only once. The rearrangement links TRBV19 to TRBJ1-2, with 12 bases lining up with TRBD1. J gave up 4 bases and V 5 bases, and 11 bases lay outside the gene matches. CDR1 is LNHDA, CDR2 SQIVND, per germline (reference sequence). The CDR3 is made up of 17 amino acids. CDR3 sequence reads: CASSASRDRGRFYGYTF. CDR3 DNA sequence: TGTGCCAGTAGTGCCTCCCGGGACAGGGGGCGCTTCTATGGCTACACCTTC. The full variable domain, its missing parts supplied by reference TRBV19 and TRBJ1-2, is DGGITQSPKYLFRKEGQNVTLSCEQNLNHDAMYWYRQDPGQGLRLIYYSQIVNDFQKGDIAEGYSVSREKKESFPLTVTSAQKNPTAFYLCASSASRDRGRFYGYTFGSGTRLTVV.

This clone was seen a single time. The gene calls are TRBV27 and TRBJ2-1; TRBD2 matches 9 bases. J was trimmed by 8 bases and V by 4 bases; bases with no gene match: 12. The CDR3 has 16 amino acids. Germline-derived CDR1 and CDR2 are MNHEY and SMNVEV (reference sequence). The CDR3 nucleotides are TGTGCCAGCAGTTGGGGTGGGCGGGGGGGCACGGATGAGCAGTTCTTC. Protein: CASSWGGRGGTDEQFF.

The chain couples TRBV11-2 to TRBJ1-6; D not certain. The CDR3 has 15 residues. V shed 1 base and J shed 4 bases, with 8 bases lying between them. CDR1 SGHAT and CDR2 FQNNGV come from the germline V gene. CDR3 amino acids: CASSLGAAYNSPLHF. The CDR3 DNA follows: TGTGCCAGCAGCTTAGGGGCAGCTTATAATTCACCCCTCCACTTT. Full variable domain (rest looked up from reference TRBV11-2 and TRBJ1-6): EAGVAQSPRYKIIEKRQSVAFWCNPISGHATLYWYQQILGQGPKLLIQFQNNGVVDDSQLPKDRFSAERLKGVDSTLKIQPAKLEDSAVYLCASSLGAAYNSPLHFGNGTRLTVT.

The genes are TRBV30 and TRBJ2-3; D is unclear. Germline assignment: CDR1 GTSNPN and CDR2 SVGIG (reference sequence). The CDR3 spans 11 residues. The V gene lost 0 bases and the J gene lost 7 bases, with 5 bases spanning the gap. The CDR3 nucleotides read TGTGCCTGGAGTGTGCAGAATACGCAGTATTTT. This codes for CAWSVQNTQYF.

V and J are TRBV7-6 and TRBJ1-2, with D hard to call. V lost 2 bases and J 7 bases, leaving 17 bases between the germline ends. Germline CDR1 is SGHVS and CDR2 is FNYEAQ. This CDR3 has 15 amino acids. CDR3 nucleotide sequence: TGTGCCAGCAGCTTATTAGGCGGGCGTGGGCCTGGCTACACCTTC. It specifies CASSLLGGRGPGYTF.

The chain joins TRBV19 to TRBJ1-4, with unresolved D. V was shortened by 3 bases and J by 6 bases, with 14 bases between the two germline ends. This CDR3 is 15 amino acids long. CDR1 and CDR2 (germline): LNHDA, SQIVND (reference sequence). CDR3 nucleotides: TGTGCCAGTAGTATCTTACGTCGGGTTGATGAAAAACTGTTTTTT. As protein: CASSILRRVDEKLFF.